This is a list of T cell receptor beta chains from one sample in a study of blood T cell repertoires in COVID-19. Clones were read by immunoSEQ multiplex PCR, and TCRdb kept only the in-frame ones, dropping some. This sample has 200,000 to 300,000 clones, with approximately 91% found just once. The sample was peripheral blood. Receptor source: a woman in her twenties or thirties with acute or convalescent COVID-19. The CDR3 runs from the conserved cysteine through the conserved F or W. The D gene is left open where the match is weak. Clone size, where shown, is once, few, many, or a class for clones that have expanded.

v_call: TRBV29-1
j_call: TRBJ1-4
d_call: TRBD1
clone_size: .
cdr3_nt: TGCAGCGTTGAAGGGGTTCAGGGACAGGGCAATGAAAAACTGTTTTTT
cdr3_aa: CSVEGVQGQGNEKLFF

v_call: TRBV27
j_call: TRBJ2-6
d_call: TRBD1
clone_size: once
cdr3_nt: TGTGCCAGCAGTTCCAAACAGGGGAGGGCCAACGTCCTGACTTTC
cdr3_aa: CASSSKQGRANVLTF

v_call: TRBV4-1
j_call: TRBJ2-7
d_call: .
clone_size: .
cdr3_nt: TGCGCCAGCAGCCAAGTCGGGATCTACGAGCAGTACTTC
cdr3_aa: CASSQVGIYEQYF

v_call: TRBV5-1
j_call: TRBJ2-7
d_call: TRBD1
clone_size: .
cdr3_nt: TGCGCCAGCAGCTTTGTGGGACAGGGGTCTGGCGAGCAGTACTTC
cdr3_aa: CASSFVGQGSGEQYF

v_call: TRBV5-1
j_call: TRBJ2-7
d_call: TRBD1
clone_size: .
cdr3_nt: TGCGCCAGCAGCTTGGGCAGGGGGCTGTCCTACGAGCAGTACTTC
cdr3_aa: CASSLGRGLSYEQYF

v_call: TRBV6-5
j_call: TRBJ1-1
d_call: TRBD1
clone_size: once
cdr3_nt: TGTGCCAGCAAGGGACAGGGTTACATGAACACTGAAGCTTTCTTT
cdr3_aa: CASKGQGYMNTEAFF

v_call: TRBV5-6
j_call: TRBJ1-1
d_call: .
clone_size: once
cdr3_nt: TGTGCCAGCAGCTTGGCCGCAGTGAACACTGAAGCTTTCTTT
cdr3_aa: CASSLAAVNTEAFF

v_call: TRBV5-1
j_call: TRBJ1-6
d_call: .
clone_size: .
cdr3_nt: TGCGCCAGCAGCTTGGCCCGGCAGGGAAATTCACCCCTCCACTTT
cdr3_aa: CASSLARQGNSPLHF

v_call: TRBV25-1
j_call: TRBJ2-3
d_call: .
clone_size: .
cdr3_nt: TGTGCCAGCAGTGGGGGGCGCGGGACAGGCACAGATACGCAGTATTTT
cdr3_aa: CASSGGRGTGTDTQYF

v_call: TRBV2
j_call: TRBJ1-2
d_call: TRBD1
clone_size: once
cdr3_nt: TGTGCCAGCAAGAGGGAGAACCCCGGGACAGGGGGTTCTGGCTACACCTTC
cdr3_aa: CASKRENPGTGGSGYTF

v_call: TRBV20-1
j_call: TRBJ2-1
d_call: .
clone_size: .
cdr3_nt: TGCAGTGCTAGCGCCCGGAATGAGCAGTTCTTC
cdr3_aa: CSASARNEQFF

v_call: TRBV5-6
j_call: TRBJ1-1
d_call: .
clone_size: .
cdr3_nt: TGTGCCAGCAGCTTTTCGGGCGGGAAAGCTTTCTTT
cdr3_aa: CASSFSGGKAFF

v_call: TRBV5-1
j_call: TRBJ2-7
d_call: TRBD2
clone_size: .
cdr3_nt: TGCGCCAGCAGGCTAGCGGGAAGATACGAGCAGTACTTC
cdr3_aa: CASRLAGRYEQYF

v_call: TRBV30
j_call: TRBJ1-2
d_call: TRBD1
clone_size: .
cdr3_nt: TGTGCCTGGAGTGGAAGGACAGGGAGGTCAGGCTATGGCTACACCTTC
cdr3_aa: CAWSGRTGRSGYGYTF

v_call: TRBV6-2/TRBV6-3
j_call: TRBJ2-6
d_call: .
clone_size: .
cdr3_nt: TGTGCCAGCAGTTACGAGGGCTCTGGGGCCAACGTCCTGACTTTC
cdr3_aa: CASSYEGSGANVLTF

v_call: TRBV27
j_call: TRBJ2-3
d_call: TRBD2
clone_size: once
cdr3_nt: TGTGCCAGCAGTTTTGGACTAGCAGTGGCAGATACGCAGTATTTT
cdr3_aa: CASSFGLAVADTQYF

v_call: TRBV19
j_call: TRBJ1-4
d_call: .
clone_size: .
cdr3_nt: TGTGCCAGTAGTATGCTACCAACTAATGAAAAACTGTTTTTT
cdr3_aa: CASSMLPTNEKLFF

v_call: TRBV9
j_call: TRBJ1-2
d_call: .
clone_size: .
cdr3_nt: TGTGCCAGCAGCGTAGACGCCAGTCCTTATGGCTACACCTTC
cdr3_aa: CASSVDASPYGYTF

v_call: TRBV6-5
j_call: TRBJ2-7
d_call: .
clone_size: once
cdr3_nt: TGTGCCAGCCTTGCGGGCTACGAGCAGTACTTC
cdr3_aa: CASLAGYEQYF

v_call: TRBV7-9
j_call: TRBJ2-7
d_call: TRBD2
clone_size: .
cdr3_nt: TGTGCCAGCACCCGCGGGGGGGCCTCCTACGAGCAGTACTTC
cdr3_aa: CASTRGGASYEQYF

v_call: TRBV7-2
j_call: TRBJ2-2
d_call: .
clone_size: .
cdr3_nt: TGTGCCAGCAGCTTATTGACAGACAGACTAGTACGAAACACCGGGGAGCTGTTTTTT
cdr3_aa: CASSLLTDRLVRNTGELFF

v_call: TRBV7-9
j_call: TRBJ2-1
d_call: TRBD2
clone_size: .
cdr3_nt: TGTGCCAGCAGCCTGCGGGAGTACAATGAGCAGTTCTTC
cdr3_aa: CASSLREYNEQFF